A single sample gave rise to the 23 T cell receptor beta chains below, sequenced in a study of blood T cell repertoires in COVID-19. The table came from immunoSEQ multiplex PCR; TCRdb's copy has only in-frame clones and leaves some out. The table shows about 230,000 clones, with about 85% occurring only once. The source material was peripheral blood. The receptors were gathered from a man in his forties with acute or convalescent COVID-19.

The rearrangement uses TRBV9 and TRBJ1-3; perhaps TRBD1 as D (6 bases). The CDR3 is made up of 14 amino acids. Trimming removed 4 bases from V and 0 bases from J, with 8 bases in between. Germline lookup yields CDR1 SGDLS and CDR2 YYNGEE. The CDR3 bases are TGTGCCAGCAGCCGACAGGACTCTGGAAACACCATATATTTT. Amino acid sequence: CASSRQDSGNTIYF.

The rearrangement uses TRBV19 and TRBJ1-1, with a weak D call TRBD1 (6 bases). Germline lookup yields CDR1 LNHDA and CDR2 SQIVND (reference sequence). Trimming removed 6 bases at V and 11 bases at J, with 16 bases between. The CDR3 has 12 amino acids. The CDR3 nucleotides read TGTGCCAGTAGCCAACAGGGAAACTGGGCTTTCTTT. Its protein product is CASSQQGNWAFF.

This chain uses TRBV7-9 with TRBJ2-1; D gene unclear. This CDR3 has 12 residues. Germline assignment: CDR1 SEHNR and CDR2 FQNEAQ (reference sequence). Deletions cut 3 bases from V and 4 bases from J, with 4 bases between. DNA for the CDR3: TGTGCCAGCAGCTTCAATTACAATGAGCAGTTCTTC. Amino acids: CASSFNYNEQFF.

A few counts support this clone. The gene calls are TRBV28 and TRBJ1-6, with D uncertain. This CDR3 is 12 amino acids long. Trimming removed 2 bases from V and 10 bases from J, with 6 bases in between. CDR1 is MDHEN, CDR2 SYDVKM, per germline. The CDR3: CASSLIRSPLHF. In nucleotides, the CDR3 is TGTGCCAGCAGTTTAATTCGGTCACCCCTCCACTTT.

This rearrangement joins TRBV2 to TRBJ1-5, with D possibly TRBD1 on 5 matching bases. With 9 bases removed from V and 7 bases from J, the gap between germline ends came to 16 bases. Germline CDR1 is SNHLY and CDR2 is FYNNEI. The CDR3 extends over 13 amino acids. The DNA for the CDR3 is TGTGCCAGTAACCGGGACTTGAACCAGCCCCAGCATTTT. Protein product: CASNRDLNQPQHF.

V and J are TRBV7-8 and TRBJ2-1; D not certain. There are 11 residues in the CDR3. Trimming removed 5 bases at V and 8 bases at J, with 7 bases between. Germline V lookup: CDR1 SGHVS, CDR2 FQNEAQ. CDR3 nucleotides: TGTGCCAGCAGCAAATTATATGAGCAGTTCTTC. It yields the protein CASSKLYEQFF. The full variable domain, with the rest looked up from reference TRBV7-8 and TRBJ2-1, is GAGVSQSPRYKVAKRGQDVALRCDPISGHVSLFWYQQALGQGPEFLTYFQNEAQLDKSGLPSDRFFAERPEGSVSTLKIQRTQQEDSAVYLCASSKLYEQFFGPGTRLTVL.

This sequence joins TRBV19 and TRBJ2-7; D may be TRBD2 (5 bases). The V gene's germline CDR1 is LNHDA and CDR2 SQIVND (reference sequence). This CDR3 comprises 13 residues. Trimming removed 8 bases from V and 0 bases from J, with 11 bases in between. The CDR3 coding sequence is TGTGCCAGTGCACCCGGGAACTCCTACGAGCAGTACTTC. Encoded protein: CASAPGNSYEQYF.

V usage is TRBV29-1 and J usage is TRBJ1-1, with D maybe TRBD1 (6 bases). V lost 4 bases and J 1 base, leaving 10 bases between the germline ends. In germline, CDR1 is SQVTM, CDR2 ANQGSEA. The CDR3 is 13 residues long. The CDR3 region is CSVARGANTEAFF. For the CDR3, the DNA is TGCAGCGTTGCCAGGGGCGCGAACACTGAAGCTTTCTTT. The entire variable domain, with the rest obtained from reference TRBV29-1 and TRBJ1-1, is as follows: SAVISQKPSRDICQRGTSLTIQCQVDSQVTMMFWYRQQPGQSLTLIATANQGSEATYESGFVIDKFPISRPNLTFSTLTVSNMSPEDSSIYLCSVARGANTEAFFGQGTRLTVV.

The rearrangement links TRBV5-1 to TRBJ2-1; 10 positions agree with TRBD2. The ends lost 4 bases at V and 4 bases at J; junction bases unmatched: 5. The CDR3 runs 15 residues. Per germline, CDR1 SGHRS and CDR2 YFSETQ. The CDR3 spells CASSPIAGGYNEQFF. The CDR3 DNA reads as TGCGCCAGCAGCCCCATAGCGGGGGGATACAATGAGCAGTTCTTC.

V usage is TRBV7-9 and J usage is TRBJ1-6; a possible D gene is TRBD1 (5 bases). CDR3 size: 17 residues. Germline V CDR1 and CDR2: SEHNR, FQNEAQ (reference sequence). V was trimmed by 4 bases and J by 5 bases, leaving 18 bases between them. The CDR3 loop is CASSSDRHRGNNSPLHF. The CDR3 region has the DNA TGTGCCAGCAGCTCAGACAGACACCGGGGGAATAATTCACCCCTCCACTTT.

The V gene is TRBV18, the J gene TRBJ2-1; 7 bases match TRBD2. This CDR3 is built from 13 residues. Germline CDR1 reads KGHSH; CDR2 reads LQKENI. The V segment lost 3 bases and the J segment 8 bases; nucleotides outside the gene matches: 4. DNA for the CDR3: TGTGCCAGCTCACCCGTGGGAGGGGATGAGCAGTTCTTC. This codes for CASSPVGGDEQFF.

The J gene is TRBJ2-3, the V gene TRBV4-3; 15 bases fit TRBD2. This CDR3 spans 15 amino acids. Trimming at V came to 4 bases and at J to 6 bases, leaving 2 bases not matched to a gene. Germline-derived CDR1 and CDR2 are LGHNA and YSLEER. The CDR3 sequence is CASSRTSGGADTQYF. The CDR3 DNA follows: TGCGCCAGCAGCCGGACTAGCGGGGGGGCCGATACGCAGTATTTT.

This chain uses TRBV4-3 with TRBJ1-5, with D possibly matching TRBD1 (6 bases). The V and J ends lost 1 base and 4 bases respectively, with 11 bases between them. This CDR3 has 15 amino acids. Germline CDR1 is LGHNA and CDR2 is YSLEER. The CDR3 loop reads CASSQVQGHNQPQHF. In nucleotides, the CDR3 is TGCGCCAGCAGCCAAGTACAGGGCCATAATCAGCCCCAGCATTTT.

The chain combines TRBV24-1 with TRBJ2-1; 9 bases align to TRBD2. The V gene's germline CDR1 is KGHDR and CDR2 SFDVKD. The CDR3 runs 19 residues. J was trimmed by 0 bases and V by 4 bases; bases with no gene match: 12. The CDR3 nucleotides read TGTGCCACCAGTGACTCGGGGTCTAGCGGGGACTCCTCCTACAATGAGCAGTTCTTC. It yields the protein CATSDSGSSGDSSYNEQFF.

This sequence joins TRBV18 and TRBJ1-5, with D hard to call. Germline loops: CDR1 KGHSH, CDR2 LQKENI. The CDR3 is 14 amino acids. V lost 6 bases, J lost 0 bases, and 9 bases lay in between. CDR3 region: CASSPIDSNQPQHF. The DNA of the CDR3 is TGTGCCAGCTCCCCCATAGATAGCAATCAGCCCCAGCATTTT. The whole variable domain, remainder taken from reference TRBV18 and TRBJ1-5, is NAGVMQNPRHLVRRRGQEARLRCSPMKGHSHVYWYRQLPEEGLKFMVYLQKENIIDESGMPKERFSAEFPKEGPSILRIQQVVRGDSAAYFCASSPIDSNQPQHFGDGTRLSIL.

This rearrangement joins TRBV4-3 to TRBJ1-2; 9 bases are shared with TRBD1. With V trimmed by 4 bases and J by 8 bases, 5 bases remained unmatched. The CDR3 extends over 13 amino acids. CDR1 is LGHNA, CDR2 YSLEER, per germline. The CDR3 nucleotides read TGCGCCAGCAGCCCCGGGACAGGGAACGGCTACACCTTC. Translating gives CASSPGTGNGYTF.

The chain joins TRBV27 to TRBJ2-1, with 10 positions matching TRBD1. CDR1 and CDR2 (germline): MNHEY, SMNVEV (reference sequence). The CDR3 runs 16 residues. With V trimmed by 6 bases and J by 4 bases, 9 bases remained unmatched. CDR3 protein: CASRATGTGDYNEQFF. CDR3 coding DNA: TGTGCCAGCAGAGCGACCGGGACAGGGGATTACAATGAGCAGTTCTTC.

This sequence joins TRBV10-1 and TRBJ1-1, with 7 bases lining up with TRBD1. Looked up from germline, CDR1 is WNHNN and CDR2 is SYGVQD (reference sequence). V trimming: 2 bases; J trimming: 0 bases; junction bases outside the gene matches: 6. This CDR3 is 16 amino acids long. CDR3 in amino acids: CASSETGQVMNTEAFF. For the CDR3, the DNA is TGCGCCAGCAGTGAGACTGGACAGGTAATGAACACTGAAGCTTTCTTT.

CDR3 coding DNA: TGTGCCAGCAGTTACCAGGGAGGAGGCTCTGGAAACACCATATATTTT. Amino acids: CASSYQGGGSGNTIYF. This chain uses TRBV6-5 with TRBJ1-3, with a weak D call TRBD1 (5 bases). The CDR3 covers 16 residues. Trimming left V 2 bases short and J 0 bases short, with 11 bases between. CDR1 is MNHEY, CDR2 SVGAGI, per germline.

This clone has only one observation. The CDR3 spells CASSLGGKTNYGYTF. The CDR3 coding sequence is TGTGCCAGCAGCTTGGGTGGCAAGACTAACTATGGCTACACCTTC. This chain connects TRBV5-6 to TRBJ1-2; no definite D call. The length of the CDR3 is 15 residues. The germline V gene encodes CDR1 SGHDT and CDR2 YYEEEE. Trimming cost V 0 bases and J 0 bases, with 9 bases left between them.

This clone came up a few times. The chain recombines TRBV7-2 with TRBJ2-2; TRBD1 is a possible D gene (5 bases). CDR1 and CDR2 from the germline V gene are SGHTA and FQGNSA. The CDR3 is made up of 15 amino acids. V dropped 3 bases and J dropped 5 bases, with 13 bases sitting between them. The CDR3 protein is CASSFPGSLTGELFF. DNA for the CDR3: TGTGCCAGCAGCTTTCCAGGGTCTTTGACCGGGGAGCTGTTTTTT.

The chain employs TRBV2 and TRBJ1-2, with TRBD1 identical over 8 bases. CDR1 is SNHLY, CDR2 FYNNEI, per germline. The junction had 9 bases not matched to a gene; V was cut back by 4 bases and J by 8 bases. The CDR3 has 14 residues. For the CDR3, the DNA is TGTGCCAGCAGTGTCGCGACAGGGGAAAGGGGCTACACCTTC. Its protein product is CASSVATGERGYTF.

The chain employs TRBV4-1 and TRBJ1-1, with D perhaps matching TRBD1 (6 bases). Germline V gives CDR1 MGHRA, CDR2 YSYEKL. Deletions cut 2 bases from V and 0 bases from J, with 16 bases between. The CDR3 runs to 17 residues. The CDR3 coding sequence is TGCGCCAGCAGCCAACCAAACAGGGAGGGAATGAACACTGAAGCTTTCTTT. Its translation is CASSQPNREGMNTEAFF.